This section outlines one TCR beta chain sequence together with its context. Its specificity is unknown. This sample stems from a study of cytomegalovirus exposure and HLA in healthy donors. Findings and caveats of the study: It was only CMV serostatus that was available as immune exposure information. TCR beta V- and J-gene trimming was later associated with a missense DCLRE1C variant.

Germline-derived CDR1 and CDR2 are SGHTS and YDEGEE. The CDR3 has 16 residues. J gave up 4 bases and V 0 bases, and 6 bases lay outside the gene matches. Researchers ran the PCR with 60 Vbeta and 13 Jbeta primers. Measured with immunoSEQ multiplex PCR; TCRdb has only the in-frame clones, and not every one. The repertoire holds some 150,000 clones, with roughly a tenth as singletons. The gene calls are TRBV5-8 and TRBJ2-3; 9 nucleotides match TRBD2. The receptor was isolated from a male donor in good health and CMV-seronegative. The sample comprised PBMCs. CDR3 amino acids: CASSLEGSGSPDTQYF. CDR3 nucleotides: TGTGCCAGCAGCTTGGAAGGTAGCGGGAGCCCAGATACGCAGTATTTT.